The 6 T cell receptor beta chains listed next were all sequenced from one sample in a study of cytomegalovirus exposure and HLA in healthy donors. A multiplex PCR was run with 60 Vbeta primers and 13 Jbeta primers. The method was immunoSEQ multiplex PCR; TCRdb's version includes in-frame clones alone and lacks a portion of them. The sample has 90,000 to 100,000 clones, 80% seen once. Sample: PBMCs. The receptor source for this set is a man between 18 and 29 years old in good health and CMV-seronegative.

The V call is TRBV5-1, the J call TRBJ1-6; 7 nucleotides agree with TRBD1. V was pared by 4 bases and J by 5 bases, with 9 bases of the junction left unmatched. The germline V gene has CDR1 SGHRS and CDR2 YFSETQ. This CDR3 is 16 amino acids long. CDR3 residues: CASSPAGTENNSPLHF. The DNA for the CDR3 is TGCGCCAGCAGCCCGGCTGGGACAGAGAATAATTCACCCCTCCACTTT.

V and J are TRBV29-1 and TRBJ2-2, with D possibly TRBD2 on 7 matching bases. CDR1 SQVTM and CDR2 ANQGSEA come from the germline V gene. This CDR3 spans 16 amino acids. V shed 6 bases and J shed 0 bases, with 17 bases lying between them. In DNA, the CDR3 is TGCAGCGTCTCCGGGGGGCACGCCACGAACACCGGGGAGCTGTTTTTT. Translated: CSVSGGHATNTGELFF.

With regard to this clone: At one boundary the junction diverges from the germline segment, which might be a read error. V usage is TRBV19 and J usage is TRBJ1-2; D remains unclear. This CDR3 has 14 amino acids. Germline V gene data show CDR1 as LNHDA and CDR2 as SQIVND (reference sequence). The CDR3 protein is CASSPHPRNYGYIF. CDR3 in DNA: TGTGCCAGTAGTCCGCACCCACGAAACTATGGCTACATCTTC.

The chain carries TRBV19 and TRBJ1-2, with D maybe TRBD1 (5 bases). This CDR3 is built from 15 residues. Germline CDR1 reads LNHDA; CDR2 reads SQIVND (reference sequence). V was shortened by 3 bases and J by 8 bases, with 19 bases between the two germline ends. The CDR3 loop is CASSMKGRQPGGYTF. CDR3 bases: TGTGCCAGTAGTATGAAGGGGCGGCAGCCCGGCGGCTACACCTTC.

This clone appeared a few times. The chain links TRBV5-1 to TRBJ2-1, with 14 bases matching TRBD2. The CDR3 has 15 residues. V shed 2 bases, J shed 7 bases, and the junction held 2 bases outside the gene matches. CDR1 SGHRS and CDR2 YFSETQ come from the germline V gene. This CDR3 is CASSLGLAGGNEQFF. For the CDR3, the DNA is TGCGCCAGCAGCTTAGGACTAGCGGGGGGAAATGAGCAGTTCTTC.

The rearrangement uses TRBV11-2 and TRBJ1-2; the D gene is possibly TRBD1 (5 bases). V was cut by 5 bases and J by 7 bases, with 14 bases left in between. The V gene's germline CDR1 is SGHAT and CDR2 FQNNGV. There are 13 residues in the CDR3. CDR3 region: CASSQRSGVGYTF. CDR3 in DNA: TGTGCCAGCAGCCAGCGGTCGGGGGTTGGCTACACCTTC.